Following are 32 T cell receptor beta chains from one sample sequenced in a study of shared clonotypes between healthy human individuals. CD8 cells classed as naive were CD45RO-negative and positively selected for CCR7, excluding terminally differentiated effector memory CD45RA+ cells. Method: immunoSEQ multiplex PCR; TCRdb's copy keeps in-frame clones and lacks some. The sample comprises 500,000 to 700,000 clones, approximately 96% of which are singletons, and 0.11% rests with the top ten. The sequencing input was naive CD8+ T cells sorted from blood. These receptors were collected from a woman in her twenties or thirties in good health.

The rearrangement uses TRBV5-6 and TRBJ1-4; D gene uncertain. V was cut by 2 bases and J by 4 bases, with 9 bases left in between. CDR3 length equals 14 residues. The germline gives CDR1 SGHDT, CDR2 YYEEEE. CDR3 in amino acids: CASSFSGVNEKLFF. The CDR3 DNA reads as TGTGCCAGCAGCTTCTCAGGTGTTAATGAAAAACTGTTTTTT.

The chain has TRBV28 and TRBJ1-2; possible D gene TRBD1, 5 bases. The CDR3 totals 13 residues. The V end lost 3 bases, the J end lost 5 bases, and 10 bases lay between the germline ends. The germline CDR1 and CDR2 sequences are MDHEN and SYDVKM. The chain's CDR3 is CASSLRQGYGYTF. The CDR3 region has the DNA TGTGCCAGCAGTTTGAGGCAGGGATATGGCTACACCTTC.

The chain uses TRBV11-1 and TRBJ2-7; 11 bases line up with TRBD2. CDR3 length equals 17 residues. CDR1 is SGHAT and CDR2 is FQDESV in the germline V gene (reference sequence). With V trimmed by 4 bases and J by 0 bases, 8 bases remained unmatched. CDR3: CASSSGGLAGLSYEQYF. The CDR3, as DNA: TGTGCCAGCAGCTCCGGTGGACTAGCGGGCCTCTCCTACGAGCAGTACTTC.

The chain joins TRBV19 to TRBJ2-7; possibly TRBD1 or TRBD2 for D (5 bases each). Trimming stripped 6 bases from V and 4 bases from J, with 16 bases between. This CDR3 contains 14 residues. Looked up from germline, CDR1 is LNHDA and CDR2 is SQIVND (reference sequence). Written as DNA, the CDR3 is TGTGCCAGTAGCTTCCGGGACCCCGGTTACGAGCAGTACTTC. Translating it yields CASSFRDPGYEQYF.

This clone was seen a single time. This chain links TRBV7-3 with TRBJ2-3; D could derive from TRBD1 or TRBD2 (5 bases each). Germline CDR1 and CDR2: SGHTA and FQGTGA. V lost 5 bases and J 0 bases, leaving 15 bases between the germline ends. The CDR3 runs 16 residues. The CDR3 spells CASSPGTDSSTDTQYF. In nucleotides, the CDR3 is TGTGCCAGCAGCCCAGGGACGGACTCTAGCACAGATACGCAGTATTTT.

The rearrangement joins TRBV11-2 to TRBJ2-1, with TRBD2 identical over 7 bases. This CDR3 comprises 16 residues. V lost 1 base to trimming and J lost 4 bases; unmatched junction nucleotides: 7. Germline values: CDR1 SGHAT, CDR2 FQNNGV. CDR3 bases: TGTGCCAGCAGCTTAGGCGGTCTAGCGGTTTACAATGAGCAGTTCTTC. It specifies CASSLGGLAVYNEQFF.

The rearrangement joins TRBV9 to TRBJ1-2; D is unclear. Trimming pared 0 bases from V and 5 bases from J, leaving 14 bases between. CDR3 size: 15 residues. CDR1 and CDR2 (germline): SGDLS, YYNGEE. The CDR3 region is CASSVGDEVFYGYTF. CDR3 sequence (DNA): TGTGCCAGCAGCGTAGGTGACGAGGTTTTTTATGGCTACACCTTC. Full variable domain (missing parts from reference TRBV9 and TRBJ1-2): DSGVTQTPKHLITATGQRVTLRCSPRSGDLSVYWYQQSLDQGLQFLIQYYNGEERAKGNILERFSAQQFPDLHSELNLSSLELGDSALYFCASSVGDEVFYGYTFGSGTRLTVV.

This chain uses TRBV28 with TRBJ2-1; 8 nucleotides line up with TRBD2. J lost 4 bases, V lost 6 bases, and 11 bases had no gene match. This CDR3 has 16 amino acids. Germline assignment: CDR1 MDHEN and CDR2 SYDVKM. The CDR3 region is CASRLAGVRGYNEQFF. In DNA form, the CDR3 reads TGTGCCAGCAGGCTAGCGGGCGTTAGGGGTTACAATGAGCAGTTCTTC. Filled out from reference TRBV28 and TRBJ2-1, the complete variable domain reads DVKVTQSSRYLVKRTGEKVFLECVQDMDHENMFWYRQDPGLGLRLIYFSYDVKMKEKGDIPEGYSVSREKKERFSLILESASTNQTSMYLCASRLAGVRGYNEQFFGPGTRLTVL.

The genes are TRBV27 and TRBJ1-6, with 11 bases lining up with TRBD1. Looked up from germline, CDR1 is MNHEY and CDR2 is SMNVEV (reference sequence). Unmatched junction bases numbered 4, after V lost 6 bases and J lost 9 bases. CDR3 length: 14 residues. CDR3 loop: CASRDRGQGSPLHF. Written as DNA, the CDR3 is TGTGCCAGCAGGGACAGGGGGCAGGGTTCACCCCTCCACTTT.

The chain is built from TRBV6-5 and TRBJ2-7, with TRBD2 matching 7 bases. Looked up from germline, CDR1 is MNHEY and CDR2 is SVGAGI. CDR3 length equals 14 residues. V lost 3 bases and J lost 7; bases outside the gene matches: 9. CDR3 coding DNA: TGTGCCAGCAGTTATTCCCGACTAGCAGGGGAGCAGTACTTC. Translated, it gives CASSYSRLAGEQYF.

This rearrangement joins TRBV7-2 to TRBJ2-7; no reliable D call. With 3 bases removed from V and 1 base from J, the gap between germline ends came to 10 bases. The CDR3 runs 14 residues. CDR1 and CDR2 (germline): SGHTA, FQGNSA. The CDR3 DNA sequence: TGTGCCAGCAGCTTCTTCGGGTTATCCTACGAGCAGTACTTC. Translation gives CASSFFGLSYEQYF.

In nucleotides, the CDR3 is TGTGCCTGGAGTCCCAAGCGGGGGGGCTCCTACAATGAGCAGTTCTTC. Protein: CAWSPKRGGSYNEQFF. V is TRBV30 and J is TRBJ2-1, with 10 bases that match TRBD2. The CDR3 loop spans 16 amino acids. Trimming took 2 bases from V and 0 from J; bases not matched to a gene: 4. Germline lookup yields CDR1 GTSNPN and CDR2 SVGIG (reference sequence). The whole variable domain, remainder taken from reference TRBV30 and TRBJ2-1, is SQTIHQWPATLVQPVGSPLSLECTVEGTSNPNLYWYRQAAGRGLQLLFYSVGIGQISSEVPQNLSASRPQDRQFILSSKKLLLSDSGFYLCAWSPKRGGSYNEQFFGPGTRLTVL.

This clone was found once. The chain uses TRBV19 and TRBJ2-2; D is possibly TRBD2 (5 bases). Germline CDR1 LNHDA, CDR2 SQIVND (reference sequence). Trimming stripped 6 bases from V and 1 base from J, with 12 bases between. CDR3 length equals 15 residues. The CDR3 spells CASSPLAVNTGELFF. For the CDR3, the DNA is TGTGCCAGTAGCCCCCTAGCTGTGAACACCGGGGAGCTGTTTTTT.

The chain joins TRBV27 to TRBJ2-3, with 7 bases fitting TRBD1. This CDR3 has 13 residues. The ends lost 5 bases at V and 4 bases at J; junction bases unmatched: 3. Germline CDR1 MNHEY, CDR2 SMNVEV (reference sequence). The CDR3 region has the DNA TGTGCCAGCAGTCCCGGACAGGCAGATACGCAGTATTTT. Protein product: CASSPGQADTQYF.

The CDR3 region is CASSRRSETRPYHEQYF. DNA for the CDR3: TGTGCCAGCAGCCGCAGGAGTGAGACTAGGCCATATCACGAGCAGTACTTC. The chain links TRBV28 to TRBJ2-7; D perhaps matches TRBD2 (6 bases). The V end was cut by 6 bases, the J end by 5 bases, with 26 bases between. The length of the CDR3 is 17 residues. Germline V gene data show CDR1 as MDHEN and CDR2 as SYDVKM.

In this sample, this clone turned up once. This rearrangement joins TRBV5-4 to TRBJ2-1; the D is unclear. The CDR3 is 11 amino acids. Trimming cost V 1 base and J 10 bases, with 6 bases left between them. CDR1 SGHNT and CDR2 YYREEE come from the germline V gene (reference sequence). This CDR3 is CASSLYSEQFF. DNA of the CDR3: TGTGCCAGCAGCTTGTATTCAGAGCAGTTCTTC. Filled out from reference TRBV5-4 and TRBJ2-1, the complete variable domain reads ETGVTQSPTHLIKTRGQQVTLRCSSQSGHNTVSWYQQALGQGPQFIFQYYREEENGRGNFPPRFSGLQFPNYSSELNVNALELDDSALYLCASSLYSEQFFGPGTRLTVL.

The V and J genes are TRBV28 and TRBJ2-5, with D perhaps matching TRBD1 (6 bases). The DNA end lines up better with TRBJ2-7; the J call may be wrong. The CDR3 covers 14 residues. Germline V gene lookup returns CDR1 MDHEN and CDR2 SYDVKM. The CDR3 bases are TGTGCCAGCAGATTTCCAGGGGATTCCTACGAGCAGTACTTC. Protein product: CASRFPGDSYEQYF.

This rearrangement joins TRBV28 to TRBJ2-7; TRBD1 matches 7 bases. Germline V gene sequence: CDR1 MDHEN, CDR2 SYDVKM. V dropped 4 bases and J dropped 3; count of bases not matched to a gene: 15. This CDR3 is built from 17 residues. CDR3 DNA sequence: TGTGCCAGCAGTTCCCCGGGACAGAATACGGAGGACTACGAGCAGTACTTC. As protein: CASSSPGQNTEDYEQYF.

This chain uses TRBV28 with TRBJ2-2; D unclear. The V gene lost 6 bases and the J gene lost 7 bases, with 24 bases spanning the gap. Germline V CDR1 and CDR2: MDHEN, SYDVKM. The CDR3 sequence is 17 residues long. In DNA, the CDR3 is TGTGCCAGCAGCCAATACCCGACTCACCACCCCCTCGGGGAGCTGTTTTTT. Translating gives CASSQYPTHHPLGELFF. The complete variable domain, with remaining parts taken from reference TRBV28 and TRBJ2-2, reads DVKVTQSSRYLVKRTGEKVFLECVQDMDHENMFWYRQDPGLGLRLIYFSYDVKMKEKGDIPEGYSVSREKKERFSLILESASTNQTSMYLCASSQYPTHHPLGELFFGEGSRLTVL.

The chain links TRBV5-6 to TRBJ2-1; TRBD2 matches 10 bases. V lost 4 bases and J lost 10; bases outside the gene matches: 8. The germline CDR1 and CDR2 sequences are SGHDT and YYEEEE. CDR3 length equals 14 residues. The CDR3 DNA reads as TGTGCCAGCAGCGATATAACGGGACTAGCGGAGCAGTTCTTC. It is translated as CASSDITGLAEQFF.

This clone was recorded once. The chain recombines TRBV6-5 with TRBJ2-7; unclear D gene. The CDR3 length is 11 residues. V was pared by 8 bases and J by 2 bases, with 7 bases between. Germline V gives CDR1 MNHEY, CDR2 SVGAGI. CDR3 in DNA: TGTGCCAGCGGTGGGCCCTACGAGCAGTACTTC. Its translation is CASGGPYEQYF.

The V call is TRBV30, the J call TRBJ1-3; a weak D match, TRBD1 (6 bases). This CDR3 contains 14 residues. Germline values: CDR1 GTSNPN, CDR2 SVGIG (reference sequence). The V and J ends lost 4 bases and 3 bases respectively, with 13 bases between them. This CDR3 reads CAWTKRGFGNTIYF. The CDR3 bases are TGTGCCTGGACCAAAAGGGGGTTTGGAAACACCATATATTTT. Full variable domain (outside the CDR3, taken from reference TRBV30 and TRBJ1-3): SQTIHQWPATLVQPVGSPLSLECTVEGTSNPNLYWYRQAAGRGLQLLFYSVGIGQISSEVPQNLSASRPQDRQFILSSKKLLLSDSGFYLCAWTKRGFGNTIYFGEGSWLTVV.

The chain links TRBV28 to TRBJ2-7, with 10 bases matching TRBD2. CDR1 is MDHEN, CDR2 SYDVKM, per germline. The V and J ends lost 6 bases and 5 bases, in that order; junction bases with no gene match: 16. The CDR3 has 17 residues. CDR3 bases: TGTGCCAGCAGCTCCCCGCGGGAGCGGGAGGGGGCTCACGAGCAGTACTTC. Translated, it gives CASSSPREREGAHEQYF.

The CDR3 bases are TGCGCCAGCAGTGAGCCTGGAGCAGCTAGCGAAGACGATACGCAGTATTTT. Translating gives CASSEPGAASEDDTQYF. The chain combines TRBV10-2 with TRBJ2-3; D possibly corresponds to TRBD2 (6 bases). This CDR3 region has 17 residues. Per the germline V gene, CDR1 is WSHSY and CDR2 is SAAADI. Trimming stripped 2 bases from V and 6 bases from J, with 21 bases between.

Note on this clone: Other DNA sequences in the same sample also yield this CDR3. The rearrangement links TRBV6-5 to TRBJ2-7, with D possibly being TRBD2 (6 bases). There are 13 residues in the CDR3. Trimming removed 2 bases at V and 6 bases at J, with 11 bases between. Per germline, CDR1 MNHEY and CDR2 SVGAGI. The CDR3 DNA reads TGTGCCAGCAGTTACGGGGGGTCGAGCGAGCAGTACTTC. Translated, it gives CASSYGGSSEQYF.

V gene TRBV4-1 combines with J gene TRBJ2-2, with D possibly being TRBD2 (5 bases). V lost 0 bases, J lost 6 bases, and 5 bases lay in between. Germline CDR1 is MGHRA and CDR2 is YSYEKL. The CDR3 has 13 residues. The CDR3 nucleotides are TGCGCCAGCAGCCAAGAGAGGGCCGGGGAGCTGTTTTTT. This encodes CASSQERAGELFF.

This clone was recorded once. This chain connects TRBV6-1 to TRBJ2-7; D is unresolved. Per germline, CDR1 MNHNS and CDR2 SASEGT. The CDR3 extends over 15 amino acids. V lost 6 bases to trimming and J lost 0 bases, with 15 bases between them. The DNA of the CDR3 is TGTGCCAGCAGCTTCACAGCAGGCCACTCCTACGAGCAGTACTTC. Amino acids: CASSFTAGHSYEQYF.

This chain connects TRBV7-9 to TRBJ2-7; D is ambiguous. Germline CDR1 and CDR2: SEHNR and FQNEAQ (reference sequence). V lost 5 bases to trimming and J lost 0 bases, with 8 bases between them. This CDR3 comprises 13 residues. CDR3 coding DNA: TGTGCCAGCAGCCGAGGCAACTCCTACGAGCAGTACTTC. It encodes CASSRGNSYEQYF.

The CDR3 loop reads CASSPPWTSGMYEQYF. The CDR3 region has the DNA TGTGCCAGCAGCCCCCCCTGGACTAGCGGGATGTACGAGCAGTACTTC. V is TRBV25-1 and J is TRBJ2-7, with 12 bases fitting TRBD2. The CDR3 has 16 amino acids. The germline gives CDR1 MGHDK, CDR2 SYGVNS. V gave up 6 bases and J gave up 4 bases; unmatched junction bases: 10.

V and J are TRBV29-1 and TRBJ2-7, with TRBD1 matching over 11 bases. Germline CDR1 reads SQVTM; CDR2 reads ANQGSEA. Trimming at V came to 1 base and at J to 2 bases, leaving 7 bases not matched to a gene. The CDR3 spans 16 residues. In DNA form, the CDR3 reads TGCAGCGTTGAAGGAGGTTCGGGACAGGGGGCCTACGAGCAGTACTTC. Translation: CSVEGGSGQGAYEQYF.

This chain uses TRBV4-1 with TRBJ2-7; D is possibly TRBD2 (5 bases). The CDR3 is 16 amino acids. Germline loops: CDR1 MGHRA, CDR2 YSYEKL. V was trimmed by 0 bases and J by 0 bases, leaving 12 bases between them. The CDR3 DNA sequence: TGCGCCAGCAGCCAAGATCTACGGGGAAGCTCCTACGAGCAGTACTTC. Residues: CASSQDLRGSSYEQYF.

The chain recombines TRBV28 with TRBJ1-1; D unclear. The CDR3 length is 15 residues. The germline CDR1 and CDR2 sequences are MDHEN and SYDVKM. Trimming pared 6 bases from V and 6 bases from J, leaving 20 bases between. The CDR3 is CASSTSLESGAEAFF. The DNA of the CDR3 is TGTGCCAGCAGCACCTCCCTGGAAAGTGGCGCTGAAGCTTTCTTT.